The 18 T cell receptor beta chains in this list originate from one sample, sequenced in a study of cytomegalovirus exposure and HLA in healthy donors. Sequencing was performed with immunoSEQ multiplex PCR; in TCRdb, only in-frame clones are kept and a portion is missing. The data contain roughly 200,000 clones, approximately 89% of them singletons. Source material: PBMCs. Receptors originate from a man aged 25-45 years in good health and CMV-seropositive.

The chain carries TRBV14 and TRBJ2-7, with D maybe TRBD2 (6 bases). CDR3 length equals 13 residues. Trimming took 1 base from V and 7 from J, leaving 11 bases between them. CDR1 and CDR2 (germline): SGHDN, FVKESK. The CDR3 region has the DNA TGTGCCAGCAGCCAAGTGGTGGGGGGAGAGCAGTACTTC. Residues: CASSQVVGGEQYF.

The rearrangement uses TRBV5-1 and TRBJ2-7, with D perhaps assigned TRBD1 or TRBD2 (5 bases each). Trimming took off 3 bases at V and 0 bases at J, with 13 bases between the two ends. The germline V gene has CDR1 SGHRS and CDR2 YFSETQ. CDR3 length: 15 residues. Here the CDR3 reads CASSSPGTLSYEQYF. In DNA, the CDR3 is TGCGCCAGCAGCTCCCCCGGGACGCTCTCCTACGAGCAGTACTTC.

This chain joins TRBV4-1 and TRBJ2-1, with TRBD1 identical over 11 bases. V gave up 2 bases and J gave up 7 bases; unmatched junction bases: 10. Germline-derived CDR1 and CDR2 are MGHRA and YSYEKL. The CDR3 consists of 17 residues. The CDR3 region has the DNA TGCGCCAGCAGCCAAACGCCCTCGGGGACAGGGGGAAATGAGCAGTTCTTC. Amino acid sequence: CASSQTPSGTGGNEQFF.

The CDR3 DNA is TGCAGCGTTCCGGTAGCGGGAGAAGGGGGGGCCGGGGAGCTGTTTTTT. Protein product: CSVPVAGEGGAGELFF. This sequence joins TRBV29-1 and TRBJ2-2; the match to TRBD2 covers 9 bases. J lost 6 bases, V lost 5 bases, and 13 bases had no gene match. The V gene's germline CDR1 is SQVTM and CDR2 ANQGSEA. The CDR3 totals 16 residues.

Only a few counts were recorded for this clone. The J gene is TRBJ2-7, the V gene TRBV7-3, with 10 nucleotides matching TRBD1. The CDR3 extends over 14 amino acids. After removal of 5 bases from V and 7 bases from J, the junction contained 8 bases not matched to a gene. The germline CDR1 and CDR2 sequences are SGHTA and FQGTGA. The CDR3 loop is CASSPGTGVEEQYF. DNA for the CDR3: TGTGCCAGCAGCCCCGGGACAGGGGTCGAAGAGCAGTACTTC. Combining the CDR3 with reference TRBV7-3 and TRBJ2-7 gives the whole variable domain GAGVSQTPSNKVTEKGKYVELRCDPISGHTALYWYRQSLGQGPEFLIYFQGTGAADDSGLPNDRFFAVRPEGSVSTLKIQRTERGDSAVYLCASSPGTGVEEQYFGPGTRLTVT.

The chain's CDR3 is CAWGLGETQYF. The CDR3 DNA follows: TGTGCCTGGGGCCTTGGGGAGACCCAGTACTTC. The gene calls are TRBV30 and TRBJ2-5; D gene uncertain. Trimming took 5 bases from V and 5 from J, leaving 9 bases between them. The CDR3 sequence is 11 residues long. From germline, CDR1 is GTSNPN and CDR2 SVGIG (reference sequence).

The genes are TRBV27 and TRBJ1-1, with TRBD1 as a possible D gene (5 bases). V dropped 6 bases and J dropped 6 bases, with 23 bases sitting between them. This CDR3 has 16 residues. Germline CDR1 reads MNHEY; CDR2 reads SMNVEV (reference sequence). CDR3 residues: CASRKDSYGREPEAFF. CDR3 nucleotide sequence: TGTGCCAGCAGGAAAGACAGCTATGGACGGGAGCCTGAAGCTTTCTTT.

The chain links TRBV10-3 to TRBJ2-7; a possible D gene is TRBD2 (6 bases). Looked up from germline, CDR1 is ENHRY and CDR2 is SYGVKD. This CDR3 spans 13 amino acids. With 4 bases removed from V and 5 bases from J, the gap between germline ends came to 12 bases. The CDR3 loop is CAISGRSGDEQYF. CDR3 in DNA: TGTGCCATCAGTGGCAGGTCGGGGGACGAGCAGTACTTC.

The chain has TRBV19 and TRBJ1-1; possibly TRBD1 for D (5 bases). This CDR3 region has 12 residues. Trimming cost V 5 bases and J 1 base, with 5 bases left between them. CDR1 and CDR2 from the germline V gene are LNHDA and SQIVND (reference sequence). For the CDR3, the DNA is TGTGCCAGTAGTGGGGGGAACACTGAAGCTTTCTTT. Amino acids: CASSGGNTEAFF.

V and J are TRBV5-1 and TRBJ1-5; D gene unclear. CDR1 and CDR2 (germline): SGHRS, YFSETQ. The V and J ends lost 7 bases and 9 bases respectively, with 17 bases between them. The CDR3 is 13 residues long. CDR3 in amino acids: CASSTGTGRPQHF. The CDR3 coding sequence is TGCGCCAGCTCCACTGGTACGGGCCGGCCCCAGCATTTT.

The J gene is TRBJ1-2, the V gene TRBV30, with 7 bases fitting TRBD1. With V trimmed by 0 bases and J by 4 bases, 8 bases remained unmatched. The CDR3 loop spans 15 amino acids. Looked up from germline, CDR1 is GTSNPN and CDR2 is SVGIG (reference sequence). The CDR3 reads CAWSVLGTETYGYTF. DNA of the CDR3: TGTGCCTGGAGTGTATTGGGGACAGAGACCTATGGCTACACCTTC.

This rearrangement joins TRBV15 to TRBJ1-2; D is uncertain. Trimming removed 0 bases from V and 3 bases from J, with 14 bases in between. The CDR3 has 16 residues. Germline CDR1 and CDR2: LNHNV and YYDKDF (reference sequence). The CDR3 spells CATSREGLYGDYGYTF. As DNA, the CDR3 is TGTGCCACCAGCAGAGAAGGGTTGTATGGTGACTATGGCTACACCTTC. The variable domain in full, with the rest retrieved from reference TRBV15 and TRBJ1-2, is DAMVIQNPRYQVTQFGKPVTLSCSQTLNHNVMYWYQQKSSQAPKLLFHYYDKDFNNEADTPDNFQSRRPNTSFCFLDIRSPGLGDTAMYLCATSREGLYGDYGYTFGSGTRLTVV.

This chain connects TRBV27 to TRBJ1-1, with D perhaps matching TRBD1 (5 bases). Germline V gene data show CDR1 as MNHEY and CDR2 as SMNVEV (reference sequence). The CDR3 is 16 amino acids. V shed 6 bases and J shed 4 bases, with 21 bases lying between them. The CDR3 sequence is CASSPQTVTGSTEAFF. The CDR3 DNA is TGTGCCAGCAGCCCACAGACAGTTACGGGGAGCACTGAAGCTTTCTTT.

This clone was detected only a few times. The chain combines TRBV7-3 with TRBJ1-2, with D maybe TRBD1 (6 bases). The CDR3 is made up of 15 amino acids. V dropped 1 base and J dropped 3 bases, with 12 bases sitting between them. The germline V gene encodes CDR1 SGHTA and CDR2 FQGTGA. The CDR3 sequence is CASSLSGRGDYGYTF. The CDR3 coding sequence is TGTGCCAGCAGCTTAAGCGGCAGGGGAGACTATGGCTACACCTTC.

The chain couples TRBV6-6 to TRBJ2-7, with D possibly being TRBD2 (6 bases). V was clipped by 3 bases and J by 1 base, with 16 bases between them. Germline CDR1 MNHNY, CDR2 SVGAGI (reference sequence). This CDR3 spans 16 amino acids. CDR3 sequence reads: CASSYKRASASYEQYF. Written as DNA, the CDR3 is TGTGCCAGCAGTTATAAGCGGGCCTCTGCTTCCTACGAGCAGTACTTC.

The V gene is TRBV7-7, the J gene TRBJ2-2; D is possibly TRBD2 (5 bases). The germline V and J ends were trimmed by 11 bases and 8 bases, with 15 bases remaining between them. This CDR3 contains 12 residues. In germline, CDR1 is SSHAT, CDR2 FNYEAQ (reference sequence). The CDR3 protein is CASGNGAGELFF. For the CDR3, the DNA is TGTGCCTCCGGGAATGGAGCGGGGGAGCTGTTTTTT. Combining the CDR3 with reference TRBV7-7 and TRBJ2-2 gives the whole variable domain GAGVSQSPRYKVTKRGQDVTLRCDPISSHATLYWYQQALGQGPEFLTYFNYEAQPDKSGLPSDRFSAERPEGSISTLTIQRTEQRDSAMYRCASGNGAGELFFGEGSRLTVL.

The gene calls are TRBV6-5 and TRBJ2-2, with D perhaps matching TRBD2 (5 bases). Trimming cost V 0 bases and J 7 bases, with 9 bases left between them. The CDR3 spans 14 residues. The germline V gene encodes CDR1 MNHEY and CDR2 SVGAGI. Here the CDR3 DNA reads TGTGCCAGCAGTTACTCCGGGGAAGTCGGGGAGCTGTTTTTT. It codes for CASSYSGEVGELFF.

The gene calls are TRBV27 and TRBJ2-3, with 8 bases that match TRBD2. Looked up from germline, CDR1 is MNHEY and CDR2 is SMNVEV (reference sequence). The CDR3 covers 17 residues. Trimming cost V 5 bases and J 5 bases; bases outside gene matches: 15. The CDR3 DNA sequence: TGTGCCAGCAGTGCAACTCCGCGGACTAGCTGGGGAGATACGCAGTATTTT. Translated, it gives CASSATPRTSWGDTQYF.